This T cell receptor (beta chain) was captured by sequencing in a study of blood T cell repertoires in COVID-19. Turning to the study itself: Whether acute or convalescent, the COVID-19 samples came from the United States, Italy and Spain.

Authors' processing steps: Quantification of nucleated cells was approximated via reference gene primer amplification. This table comes from immunoSEQ multiplex PCR, and its TCRdb copy is limited to in-frame clones, with some not included. That table furnishes V, J and clone size, whereas the DNA furnished D and trimming. The sample yields just under 350,000 clones, around nine tenths seen once. This CDR3 spans 14 amino acids. V was pared by 4 bases and J by 5 bases, with 12 bases between. Germline V gene data show CDR1 as MNHEY and CDR2 as SMNVEV (reference sequence). The chain recombines TRBV27 with TRBJ2-1; the D gene is possibly TRBD2 (5 bases). The TCR originated in a woman younger than 30 who had recovered from COVID-19. Sequencing was performed on peripheral blood. The chain's CDR3 is CASSWRRANNEQFF. The DNA for the CDR3 is TGTGCCAGCAGTTGGAGGCGGGCAAACAATGAGCAGTTCTTC.